One TCR beta chain is described in this entry. Its matching antigen is unknown. A junction end diverges from the germline sequence, so it may reflect a read error. Each CDR3 protein is one row after TCRdb ran MiXCR on the reads. The data hold about 740,000 distinct CDR3 sequences, with around 31% observed a single time. This entry is derived from a study of T cell repertoires in cytomegalovirus infection. The TCR was taken from a human donor in good health (CMV status not recorded). Some clones in this sample may be carry-over from other donors' samples. Sequenced here: cultured PBMCs, sampled from culture after CMV antigen stimulation.

Here the CDR3 DNA reads TGTGCCAGCAGTCTGACTGGGGGTACCGGGGAGCTGATTTTT. Protein product: CASSLTGGTGELIF. The genes are TRBV2 and TRBJ2-2; either TRBD1 or TRBD2 may supply D (5 bases each). There are 14 residues in the CDR3. The germline CDR1 and CDR2 sequences are SNHLY and FYNNEI. Full variable domain (remainder filled in from reference TRBV2 and TRBJ2-2): EPEVTQTPSHQVTQMGQEVILRCVPISNHLYFYWYRQILGQKVEFLVSFYNNEISEKSEIFDDQFSVERPDGSNFTLKIRSTKLEDSAMYFCASSLTGGTGELIFGEGSRLTVL.